The next 19 T cell receptor beta chains were all read from a single sample in a study of T cell changes during pregnancy in multiple sclerosis. The repertoire was sequenced with immunoSEQ multiplex PCR; TCRdb's copy has only in-frame clones and lacks some. The sample lists 50,000 or so clones, approximately 95% seen once, with around 0.3% in the top ten. This specimen was CD4+ T cells from peripheral blood mononuclear cells, taken in the third trimester of pregnancy. The receptors originated from a female donor with multiple sclerosis, enrolled in a pregnancy study.

V is TRBV18 and J is TRBJ2-7; 10 bases agree with TRBD1. V lost 2 bases, J lost 6 bases, and 7 bases stayed unmatched. CDR1 KGHSH and CDR2 LQKENI come from the germline V gene. The CDR3 runs to 15 residues. The DNA for the CDR3 is TGTGCCAGCTCACCAGGGGACAGGGGAATTTTCGAGCAGTACTTC. Translated, it gives CASSPGDRGIFEQYF.

The chain is built from TRBV10-3 and TRBJ2-1; D is perhaps TRBD1 (6 bases). The CDR3 totals 14 residues. Trimming removed 4 bases at V and 8 bases at J, with 15 bases between. The germline CDR1 and CDR2 sequences are ENHRY and SYGVKD. The CDR3 spells CAISGAQGYDEQFF. The CDR3 region has the DNA TGTGCCATCAGTGGGGCACAGGGTTACGATGAGCAGTTCTTC.

The CDR3: CASSLAPGRGHTYNEQFF. DNA of the CDR3: TGCGCCAGCAGCTTGGCCCCGGGTAGGGGACATACTTACAATGAGCAGTTCTTC. The V and J genes are TRBV5-1 and TRBJ2-1; D may be TRBD1 (6 bases). V lost 0 bases and J 4 bases, leaving 20 bases between the germline ends. CDR3 length equals 18 residues. CDR1 is SGHRS and CDR2 is YFSETQ in the germline V gene.

This chain uses TRBV29-1 with TRBJ2-1; TRBD2 aligns across 12 bases. The CDR3 length is 19 residues. With V trimmed by 6 bases and J by 3 bases, 18 bases remained unmatched. The germline CDR1 and CDR2 sequences are SQVTM and ANQGSEA. CDR3 coding DNA: TGCAGCGTCACATCCGGAGGACTAGCGGGAAGGAGGGTCTACAATGAGCAGTTCTTC. Translating gives CSVTSGGLAGRRVYNEQFF.

The chain combines TRBV27 with TRBJ2-7; D uncertain. CDR3 size: 11 residues. CDR1 and CDR2 from the germline V gene are MNHEY and SMNVEV (reference sequence). V lost 7 bases and J 6 bases, leaving 10 bases between the germline ends. In DNA, the CDR3 is TGTGCCAGCACCCCCTCGCGCGAGCAGTACTTC. Translated: CASTPSREQYF.

The chain employs TRBV29-1 and TRBJ1-1; TRBD1 agrees at 9 bases. Germline CDR1 is SQVTM and CDR2 is ANQGSEA. The V segment lost 5 bases and the J segment 9 bases; nucleotides outside the gene matches: 4. This CDR3 has 11 residues. CDR3 amino acids: CSVRDRDQAFF. CDR3 coding DNA: TGCAGCGTTAGGGACAGGGACCAAGCTTTCTTT.

V is TRBV19 and J is TRBJ2-1, with a weak D call TRBD1 (5 bases). The germline V and J ends were trimmed by 4 bases and 0 bases, with 7 bases remaining between them. This CDR3 is built from 14 residues. Germline V lookup: CDR1 LNHDA, CDR2 SQIVND (reference sequence). The CDR3 DNA is TGTGCCAGTAGTAAAGGGGCCTCCTACAATGAGCAGTTCTTC. Its protein product is CASSKGASYNEQFF.

This clone was picked up one time. The gene calls are TRBV19 and TRBJ2-1, with 7 nucleotides matching TRBD2. J was trimmed by 9 bases and V by 5 bases; bases with no gene match: 7. The CDR3 has 13 residues. Germline CDR1 LNHDA, CDR2 SQIVND (reference sequence). CDR3 DNA sequence: TGTGCCAGTAGTGCCCCTCCGGGAGGTGAGCAGTTCTTC. This encodes CASSAPPGGEQFF.

The chain combines TRBV19 with TRBJ1-5; TRBD1 matches 7 bases. The J segment lost 5 bases and the V segment lost 3 bases, leaving 10 bases of the junction unmatched. CDR1 and CDR2 (germline): LNHDA, SQIVND (reference sequence). The CDR3 contains 16 residues. CDR3 in amino acids: CASSILGGQTYQPQHF. CDR3 DNA: TGTGCCAGTAGTATCCTTGGGGGACAGACTTATCAGCCCCAGCATTTT. The variable domain in full, completed from reference TRBV19 and TRBJ1-5, reads DGGITQSPKYLFRKEGQNVTLSCEQNLNHDAMYWYRQDPGQGLRLIYYSQIVNDFQKGDIAEGYSVSREKKESFPLTVTSAQKNPTAFYLCASSILGGQTYQPQHFGDGTRLSIL.

This clone was counted between two and nine times. The CDR3 spells CASSTGPPSTDTQYF. For the CDR3, the DNA is TGTGCCAGCAGCACCGGTCCCCCTAGCACAGATACGCAGTATTTT. The J gene is TRBJ2-3, the V gene TRBV5-8; D ambiguous. Trimming left V 4 bases short and J 0 bases short, with 12 bases between. Germline V CDR1 and CDR2: SGHTS, YDEGEE. This CDR3 spans 15 amino acids. Full variable domain (rest looked up from reference TRBV5-8 and TRBJ2-3): EAGVTQSPTHLIKTRGQQATLRCSPISGHTSVYWYQQALGLGLQFLLWYDEGEERNRGNFPPRFSGRQFPNYSSELNVNALELEDSALYLCASSTGPPSTDTQYFGPGTRLTVL.

The CDR3 DNA sequence: TGTGCCAGCAGTCCCGCCGGACTAGCGCGGCACACAGATACGCAGTATTTT. Its translation is CASSPAGLARHTDTQYF. The V gene is TRBV5-4, the J gene TRBJ2-3; 9 nucleotides line up with TRBD2. Germline trimming cut 5 bases from V and 2 bases from J; bases unmatched to any gene: 12. The CDR3 spans 17 residues. CDR1 is SGHNT, CDR2 YYREEE, per germline (reference sequence).

V usage is TRBV7-3 and J usage is TRBJ2-1; TRBD1 matches 10 bases. Germline V gives CDR1 SGHTA, CDR2 FQGTGA. The CDR3 loop spans 16 amino acids. Trimming cost V 2 bases and J 4 bases; bases outside gene matches: 5. CDR3: CASSLSPGQGYNEQFF. Here the CDR3 DNA reads TGTGCCAGCAGCTTATCCCCGGGACAGGGGTACAATGAGCAGTTCTTC.

The chain recombines TRBV19 with TRBJ1-5; TRBD1 aligns across 7 bases. Germline assignment: CDR1 LNHDA and CDR2 SQIVND (reference sequence). Trimming cost V 6 bases and J 6 bases; bases outside gene matches: 17. The CDR3 is 17 amino acids. The CDR3 DNA reads as TGTGCCAGTAGCCGATCTAAGGGTGACAGGGTCCGTCAGCCCCAGCATTTT. Amino acids: CASSRSKGDRVRQPQHF.

The rearrangement uses TRBV28 and TRBJ1-2; D gene unclear. This CDR3 is built from 17 residues. Trimming shortened V by 5 bases and J by 0 bases, and 19 bases separated the two germline ends. The germline gives CDR1 MDHEN, CDR2 SYDVKM. This chain's CDR3 is CASSPTNGIGPNYGYTF. The CDR3 coding sequence is TGTGCCAGCAGTCCTACGAACGGGATCGGACCTAACTATGGCTACACCTTC.

V is TRBV19 and J is TRBJ2-3, with D maybe TRBD1 (5 bases). V was cut by 6 bases and J by 4 bases, with 14 bases left in between. The germline V gene encodes CDR1 LNHDA and CDR2 SQIVND (reference sequence). The CDR3 totals 14 residues. Here the CDR3 DNA reads TGTGCCAGTAGCCTTAAGGGGAAATCAGATACGCAGTATTTT. Residues: CASSLKGKSDTQYF.

The chain carries TRBV4-2 and TRBJ2-2, with a weak D call TRBD1 (6 bases). Trimming stripped 6 bases from V and 1 base from J, with 6 bases between. The CDR3 spans 13 residues. Germline CDR1 is LGHNA and CDR2 is YNFKEQ. Written as DNA, the CDR3 is TGTGCCAGCAGGGGACAGAACACCGGGGAGCTGTTTTTT. As protein: CASRGQNTGELFF.

This rearrangement joins TRBV29-1 to TRBJ2-5; TRBD2 matches 10 bases. The V gene's germline CDR1 is SQVTM and CDR2 ANQGSEA. This CDR3 is 16 amino acids long. Germline trimming cut 4 bases from V and 5 bases from J; bases unmatched to any gene: 13. The CDR3 reads CSVGSLAGATSETQYF. CDR3 nucleotide sequence: TGCAGCGTTGGGTCCCTAGCGGGAGCTACTTCGGAGACCCAGTACTTC.

The chain joins TRBV30 to TRBJ1-5; D unclear. Germline CDR1 reads GTSNPN; CDR2 reads SVGIG (reference sequence). Trimming removed 0 bases from V and 6 bases from J, with 9 bases in between. The CDR3 runs to 13 residues. The DNA for the CDR3 is TGTGCCTGGAGTGTATCCAGAACTCAGCCCCAGCATTTT. It translates to CAWSVSRTQPQHF.

The chain recombines TRBV29-1 with TRBJ1-2; tentatively, D is TRBD1 (6 bases). The V gene lost 6 bases and the J gene lost 3 bases, with 11 bases spanning the gap. The germline gives CDR1 SQVTM, CDR2 ANQGSEA. The CDR3 consists of 12 residues. CDR3 sequence (DNA): TGCAGCGTCGAGGGGGTCGACTATGGCTACACCTTC. Translated: CSVEGVDYGYTF.